The rows below give T cell receptor beta chains drawn from one sample of a study of technical replicates of blood from several donors. Libraries were prepared by immunoSEQ multiplex PCR; TCRdb keeps only in-frame clonotypes and omits some of them. The data show about 100,000 clones, approximately 96% seen once. The sequenced material came from T cells isolated from PBMCs. Receptors were obtained from a human donor in good health. CDR3s include the opening cysteine and the closing phenylalanine or tryptophan. D genes are given only for firm matches. Clone size is not always given. Where it is, it says once, few, many or a class for expanded clones.

d_call	v_call	j_call	clone_size	cdr3_nt	cdr3_aa
TRBD2	TRBV28	TRBJ2-7	once	TGTGCCAGCAGGGGGACTAGCGGGAGTGGCTACGAGCAGTACTTC	CASRGTSGSGYEQYF
TRBD2	TRBV4-2	TRBJ2-2	-	TGTGCCAGCAGCCACTATGTACTAGCGGGAAGGGGAACCGGGGAGCTGTTTTTT	CASSHYVLAGRGTGELFF
TRBD2	TRBV28	TRBJ2-3	once	TGTGCCAGCAGTTGGTGGGAGGGCCCAGATACGCAGTATTTT	CASSWWEGPDTQYF
TRBD1	TRBV5-1	TRBJ1-1	-	TGCGCCAGCAGCGGTAGACAGGGCGAGAACACTGAAGCTTTCTTT	CASSGRQGENTEAFF
-	TRBV29-1	TRBJ2-7	once	TGCAGCGTTGTTAGCGGAAATGCCTACGAGCAGTACTTC	CSVVSGNAYEQYF
TRBD1	TRBV11-2	TRBJ1-5	few	TGTGCCAGCAGCCCCGGGGGACAGGGGTTAGAGCAGCCCCAGCATTTT	CASSPGGQGLEQPQHF
-	TRBV7-2	TRBJ2-3	-	TGTGCCAGCAGCTTGGCTCAGTTAGCGATCACAGATACGCAGTATTTT	CASSLAQLAITDTQYF
TRBD1	TRBV30	TRBJ1-5	-	TGTGCCTGGAGTGTACAGGGGCCTATGGAGAGCAATCAGCCCCAGCATTTT	CAWSVQGPMESNQPQHF
-	TRBV9	TRBJ2-7	once	TGTGCCAGCAGCGTAGGTAACCCCCAGGACGAGCAGTACTTC	CASSVGNPQDEQYF
-	TRBV9	TRBJ1-1	-	TGTGCCAGCAGCTCAGAAGCAGGGTACGTGAACACTGAAGCTTTCTTT	CASSSEAGYVNTEAFF
-	TRBV5-6	TRBJ1-1	-	TGTGCCAGCAGCTTAACAGGCCAGAACACTGAAGCTTTCTTT	CASSLTGQNTEAFF
-	TRBV7-2	TRBJ1-3	-	TGTGCCAGCAGCCCGGGGGATGCGGGAAACACCATATATTTT	CASSPGDAGNTIYF
TRBD2	TRBV9	TRBJ2-5	-	TGTGCCAGCACGGGGGGTCAGCAAGAGACCCAGTACTTC	CASTGGQQETQYF
-	TRBV7-2	TRBJ1-1	-	TGTGCCAGCAGCTTGAGAGAAGCTTTCTTT	CASSLREAFF
TRBD2	TRBV11-3	TRBJ2-3	-	TGTGCCAGCTCTTCTAGCGGTCTAGTCACAGATACGCAGTATTTT	CASSSSGLVTDTQYF
-	TRBV10-3	TRBJ2-5	-	TGTGCCTCCCAGGGCGTCGGCGAGACCCAGTACTTC	CASQGVGETQYF
TRBD2	TRBV27	TRBJ2-3	once	TGTGCCAGCAGTTACTCTAGCGGGAGCACAGATACGCAGTATTTT	CASSYSSGSTDTQYF
TRBD1	TRBV10-3	TRBJ1-2	-	TGTGCCATCAGTGACCCTGACAGGGACTATGGCTACACCTTC	CAISDPDRDYGYTF
-	TRBV4-3	TRBJ1-2	-	TGCGCCAGCAGCCAAGAACCGTGGTATGGCTCTTATGGCTACACCTTC	CASSQEPWYGSYGYTF
-	TRBV5-6	TRBJ1-2	-	TGTGCCAGCAGCTTCGATTGGAGGGCTGGGAGCTACACCTTC	CASSFDWRAGSYTF
-	TRBV7-2	TRBJ1-3	-	TGTGCCAGCAGCTTACTGGGCACTGGAAACACCATATATTTT	CASSLLGTGNTIYF
-	TRBV10-3	TRBJ2-7	-	TGTGCCATCAGTGGGGAGGGGGGCGACTTCTACGAGCAGTACTTC	CAISGEGGDFYEQYF
TRBD1	TRBV28	TRBJ1-1	-	TGTGCCAGCAAAGCACAGGGGGGACCTGAAGCTTTCTTT	CASKAQGGPEAFF
-	TRBV5-1	TRBJ2-1	-	TGCGCCAGCAACTGGGGAGCGAATGAGCAGTTCTTC	CASNWGANEQFF
-	TRBV18	TRBJ1-1	-	TGTGCCAGCTCACCAGCAGGGATGTACGGCACTGAAGCTTTCTTT	CASSPAGMYGTEAFF
-	TRBV29-1	TRBJ2-1	-	TGCAGCGTCACCTCTGGGGGACAACACCATGGCAGGGCCAATGAGCAGTTCTTC	CSVTSGGQHHGRANEQFF
-	TRBV5-6	TRBJ1-4	-	TGTGCCAGCAGCTTGACCAGGGCAACTAATGAAAAACTGTTTTTT	CASSLTRATNEKLFF
TRBD1	TRBV7-9	TRBJ2-7	-	TGTGCCAGCAGCTTGGGACAGGGGATACACGAGCAGTACTTC	CASSLGQGIHEQYF
TRBD1	TRBV6-5	TRBJ1-1	once	TGTGCCAGCAATCTAGCAGGGGGAAGCCCTGAAGCTTTCTTT	CASNLAGGSPEAFF
-	TRBV5-5	TRBJ2-1	once	TGTGCCAGCAGCTCTAGAGATGAGCAGTTCTTC	CASSSRDEQFF
TRBD1	TRBV6-5	TRBJ2-4	-	TGTGCCAGCAGTTACTCCGCCGGGACAGGGGGGAACATTCAGTACTTC	CASSYSAGTGGNIQYF
-	TRBV6-1	TRBJ1-2	-	TGTGCCAGGGAGGGGGGGAACTATGGCTACACCTTC	CAREGGNYGYTF
-	TRBV6-6	TRBJ2-5	-	TGTGCCAGCAGTTATGGCGGAAGTCAAGAGACCCAGTACTTC	CASSYGGSQETQYF